This TCR beta chain was sequenced for a study of T cell responses to AZD1222 COVID-19 vaccine. Second-dose groups at about 4 or about 12 weeks were pooled. TCRdb keeps only in-frame clones here, not all; method: immunoSEQ multiplex PCR. Of 57,000 or so clones in the sample, roughly four fifths were seen once. The study's findings and limits: There were mostly white British donors and more females than males, and clonal diversity was possibly underestimated.

V was clipped by 4 bases and J by 6 bases, with 25 bases between them. The CDR3 runs to 18 residues. CDR1 is SGHAT and CDR2 is FQNNGV in the germline V gene. Turning to this clone: Its antigen is not known.

This TCR was recovered from an adult who received the AZD1222 COVID-19 vaccine. The sequenced sample was peripheral blood, obtained 28 days after the second AZD1222 dose. The chain joins TRBV11-2 to TRBJ2-1, with D possibly matching TRBD2 (6 bases). In DNA, the CDR3 is TGTGCCAGCAGCTCCACGAGTCGCGGGACTGGACCCTTCAATGAGCAGTTCTTC. Translation: CASSSTSRGTGPFNEQFF.